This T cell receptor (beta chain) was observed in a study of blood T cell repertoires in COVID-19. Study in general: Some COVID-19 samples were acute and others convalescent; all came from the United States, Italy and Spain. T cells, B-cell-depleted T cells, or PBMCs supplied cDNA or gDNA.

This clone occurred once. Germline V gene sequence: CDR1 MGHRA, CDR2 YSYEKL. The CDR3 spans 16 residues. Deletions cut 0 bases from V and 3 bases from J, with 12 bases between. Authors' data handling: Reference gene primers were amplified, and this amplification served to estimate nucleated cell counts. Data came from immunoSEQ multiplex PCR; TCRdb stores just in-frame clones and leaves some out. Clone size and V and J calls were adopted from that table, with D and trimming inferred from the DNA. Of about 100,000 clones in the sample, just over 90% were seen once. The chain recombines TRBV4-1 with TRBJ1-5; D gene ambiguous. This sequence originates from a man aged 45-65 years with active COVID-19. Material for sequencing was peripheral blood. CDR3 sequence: CASSQDASPLNQPQHF. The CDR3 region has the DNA TGCGCCAGCAGCCAAGATGCCAGTCCCCTCAATCAGCCCCAGCATTTT.